This T cell receptor beta chain was recorded in a study of beta chain features in type 1 diabetes (dated by TCRdb to between 2017 and 2018). Some background on the complete study: Patients and healthy donors did not differ in mean age, gender distribution, total cell number or subset yield. A total of approximately 99,000,000 sorted cells were examined across all samples, and RNA yield correlated strongly with the number of cells per subset. The study compared the TCRB repertoires of sorted circulating CD4+ T cell subsets in recently diagnosed type 1 diabetes patients with those in matched healthy donors. Regulatory and stem cell-like memory subsets were obtained from only 8 patients and roughly 8 healthy donors, while naive and central memory subsets were obtained from all 28 donors. On the study overall, not on this receptor specifically: At VDJ recombination sites, patients with type 1 diabetes made fewer insertions and deleted more nucleotides, a pattern implying thymic rearrangement abnormalities. Type 1 diabetes patients showed a moderate but significant shortening of TCRB CDR3 length in all four CD4+ subsets. Naive, central memory and regulatory TCRB repertoires appeared to be more alike among patients than among healthy donors. Because the HLA sub-analyses included only small numbers of individuals, any influence of HLA type on TCRB rearrangement was left unresolved. Shorter templates might be favored by PCR, yet because patient and control samples were amplified and corrected together, any such skew would affect both groups equally. Because cDNA was sequenced instead of genomic DNA, highly expressing activated cells could be over-represented, though the groups showed no difference in activation or CD3 levels.

Trimming removed 5 bases from V and 9 bases from J, leaving 20 bases between the germline ends. As encoded in the germline V gene (reference sequence), CDR1 is SEHNR while CDR2 is FQNEAQ. The CDR3 spans 15 residues, from the cysteine through the phenylalanine. The entry retains the CDR3 DNA only, 45 bases that are in frame from base 1. A few counts support this clone. Its specific antigen is unknown. Per-base quality was not reported, and no clone a single base away is much larger than it. The entire amount of isolated RNA was reverse transcribed using the High Capacity cDNA Reverse Transcription Kit, so the sequenced TCRB transcripts were expressed ones. Deep immunoSEQ sequencing was applied to naive, central memory and regulatory T cell samples, giving an average of around 3.8 million total reads per sample. Sorted cells were lysed in RLT buffer, and RNA was extracted using DNase-treated RNeasy Micro or Mini kits according to cell number. Each cell subset was processed on its own to prevent cross-contamination, while patient and healthy donor samples were processed together. Using the immunoSEQ multiplex PCR, TCRB sequences were amplified from cDNA into 87-bp fragments spanning the CDR3 region. Sequencing of the amplicons was performed on the Illumina HiSeq platform. Concerning the study's data processing: Synthetic template baselines were used to correct PCR bias computationally, reads within Hamming distance 2 were collapsed, and singletons that could not be merged were discarded. Reads were aligned to IMGT to assign V, D and J genes, CDR3 length, and insertions or deletions at six rearrangement sites. Within each subset, clonotype counts were normalized to sorted cell number, and only after that were true diversity and Gini coefficients computed with the tcR R package. The overlap coefficient, calculated on TCRB nucleotide sequences, was used to quantify repertoire sharing. Sourced from immuneACCESS, this table was stored by TCRdb with only in-frame sequences that have V and J called. A share of the clones is absent; for the studies checked, an unresolved V gene accounts for under half, and the remainder has no known explanation. V and J calls and clone size come straight from that table; D and trimming were deduced from the DNA. The table for this sample lists approximately 150,000 clones; approximately 13% of them were counted only once. The ten biggest clones cover roughly 1.4% of the sample.

From each donor, a single peripheral blood sample of 95 to 150 mL on average was drawn into heparinised tubes. Naive, central memory, regulatory and stem cell-like memory CD4+ T cells were sorted on a BD FACSAria II using a panel including CD45RO, CCR7, CD25, CD127, CD95 and CD27. Purity was above 95% for every sorted population. PBMCs were isolated right away by Lymphoprep density gradient centrifugation and were stained directly, without culture. So that batch effects would be minimized, each experiment stained and sorted samples in pairs, pairing one healthy donor with one patient. The chain uses TRBV7-9 and TRBJ2-4, with a weak D call of TRBD2 (5 bases match). The sequence was obtained from a man younger than 35 with type 1 diabetes. Sample: central memory CD4+ T cells from blood. CDR3 loop: CASSLTRESIIIQYF. The DNA reads TGTGCCAGCAGCCTCACGAGGGAGTCAATTATCATTCAGTACTTC. Here the CDR3 is joined to the reference TRBV7-9 and TRBJ2-4 genes, and the full variable domain is: DTGVSQNPRHKITKRGQNVTFRCDPISEHNRLYWYRQTLGQGPEFLTYFQNEAQLEKSRLLSDRFSAERPKGSFSTLEIQRTEQGDSAMYLCASSLTRESIIIQYFGAGTRLSVL.